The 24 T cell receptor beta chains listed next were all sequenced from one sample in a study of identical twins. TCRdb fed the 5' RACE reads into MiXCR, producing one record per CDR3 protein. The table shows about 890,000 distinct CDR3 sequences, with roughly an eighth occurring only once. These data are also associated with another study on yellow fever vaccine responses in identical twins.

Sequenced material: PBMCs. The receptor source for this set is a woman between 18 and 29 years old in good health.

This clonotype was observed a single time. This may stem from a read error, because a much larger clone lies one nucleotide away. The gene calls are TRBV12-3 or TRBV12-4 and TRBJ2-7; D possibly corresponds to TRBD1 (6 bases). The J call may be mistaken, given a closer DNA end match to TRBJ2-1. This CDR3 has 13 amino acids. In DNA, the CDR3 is TGTGCCAGCAGCCAAGGGACACCTTACGAGCAGTTCTTC. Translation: CASSQGTPYEQFF.

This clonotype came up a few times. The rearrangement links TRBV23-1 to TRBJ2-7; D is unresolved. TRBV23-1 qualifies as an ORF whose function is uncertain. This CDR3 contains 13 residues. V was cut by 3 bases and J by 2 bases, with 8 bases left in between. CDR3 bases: TGCGCCAGCAGTCATACTAACACCTACGAGCAGTACGTC. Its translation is CASSHTNTYEQYV.

The CDR3 DNA reads as TGTGCCAGCAGTGAATCGGGACCCCAAGAGACCCAGTACTTC. It translates to CASSESGPQETQYF. The rearrangement links TRBV25-1 to TRBJ2-5; D may be TRBD1 or TRBD2 (5 bases each). Trimming shortened V by 1 base and J by 1 base, and 7 bases separated the two germline ends. CDR3 length: 14 residues. Looked up from germline, CDR1 is MGHDK and CDR2 is SYGVNS.

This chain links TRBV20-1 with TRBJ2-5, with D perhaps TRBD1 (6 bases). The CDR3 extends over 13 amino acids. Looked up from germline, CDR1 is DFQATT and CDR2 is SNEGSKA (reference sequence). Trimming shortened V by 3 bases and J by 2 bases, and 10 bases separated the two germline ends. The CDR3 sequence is CSARKGVQETQYF. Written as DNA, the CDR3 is TGCAGTGCTAGGAAGGGGGTACAAGAGACCCAGTACTTC.

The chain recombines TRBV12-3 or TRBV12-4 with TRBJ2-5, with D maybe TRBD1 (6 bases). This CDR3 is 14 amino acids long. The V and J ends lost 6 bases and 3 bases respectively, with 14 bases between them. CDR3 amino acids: CASSLRTDKETQYF. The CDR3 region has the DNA TGTGCCAGCAGCCTTCGGACAGACAAAGAGACCCAGTACTTC.

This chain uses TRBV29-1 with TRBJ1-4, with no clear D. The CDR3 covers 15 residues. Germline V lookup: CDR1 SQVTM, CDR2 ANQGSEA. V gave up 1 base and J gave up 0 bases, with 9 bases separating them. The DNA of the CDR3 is TGCAGCGTTGAAGGCCCCACTGCAACTAATGAAAAACTGTTTTTT. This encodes CSVEGPTATNEKLFF.

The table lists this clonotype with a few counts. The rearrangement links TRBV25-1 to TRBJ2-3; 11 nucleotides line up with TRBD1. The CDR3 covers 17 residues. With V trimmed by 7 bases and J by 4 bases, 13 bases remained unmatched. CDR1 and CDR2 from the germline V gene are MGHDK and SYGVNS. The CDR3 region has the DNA TGTGCCAGCAATGCCGAGGGACAGGGGGTTTATTCAGATACGCAGTATTTT. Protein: CASNAEGQGVYSDTQYF.

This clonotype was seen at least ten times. The chain's CDR3 is CASSQQGGRGGQPQHF. CDR3 bases: TGTGCCAGCAGTCAGCAAGGCGGGAGGGGTGGTCAGCCCCAGCATTTT. The gene calls are TRBV6-1 and TRBJ1-5; D possibly corresponds to TRBD1 (5 bases). CDR1 and CDR2 (germline): MNHNS, SASEGT. The CDR3 extends over 16 amino acids. V dropped 5 bases and J dropped 6 bases, with 20 bases sitting between them.

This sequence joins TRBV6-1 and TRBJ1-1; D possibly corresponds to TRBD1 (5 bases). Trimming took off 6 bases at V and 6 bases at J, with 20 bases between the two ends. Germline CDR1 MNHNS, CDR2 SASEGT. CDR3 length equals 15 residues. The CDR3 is CASSLRTSGIPEAFF. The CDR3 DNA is TGTGCCAGCAGCCTTCGGACATCTGGAATCCCTGAAGCTTTCTTT.

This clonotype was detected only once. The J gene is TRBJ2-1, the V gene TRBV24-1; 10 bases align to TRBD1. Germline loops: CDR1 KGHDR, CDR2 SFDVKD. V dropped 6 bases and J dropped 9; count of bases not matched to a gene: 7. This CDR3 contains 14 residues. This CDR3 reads CATSPGQGRGEQFF. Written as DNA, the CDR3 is TGTGCCACCAGTCCGGGACAGGGGAGGGGTGAGCAGTTCTTC.

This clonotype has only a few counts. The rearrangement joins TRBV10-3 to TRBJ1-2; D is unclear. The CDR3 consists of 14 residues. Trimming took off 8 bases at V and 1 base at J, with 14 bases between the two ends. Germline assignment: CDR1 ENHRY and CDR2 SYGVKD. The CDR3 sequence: CAISRTGNNYGYTF. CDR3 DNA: TGTGCCATCTCCCGGACGGGGAATAACTATGGCTACACCTTC.

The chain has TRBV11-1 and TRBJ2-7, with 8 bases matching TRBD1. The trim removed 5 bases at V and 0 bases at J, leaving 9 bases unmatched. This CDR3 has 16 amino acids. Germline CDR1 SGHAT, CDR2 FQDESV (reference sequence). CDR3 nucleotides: TGTGCCAGCAGCCGCGGACAGGGTCTAAGCTCCTACGAGCAGTACTTC. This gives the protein CASSRGQGLSSYEQYF.

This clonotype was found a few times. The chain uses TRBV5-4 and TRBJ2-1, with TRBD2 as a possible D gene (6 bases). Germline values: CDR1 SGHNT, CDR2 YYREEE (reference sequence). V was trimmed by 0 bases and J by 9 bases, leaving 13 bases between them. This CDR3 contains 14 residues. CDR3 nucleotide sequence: TGTGCCAGCAGCTTGGAAACCGGGGGTAGTGAGCAGTTCTTC. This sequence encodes CASSLETGGSEQFF.

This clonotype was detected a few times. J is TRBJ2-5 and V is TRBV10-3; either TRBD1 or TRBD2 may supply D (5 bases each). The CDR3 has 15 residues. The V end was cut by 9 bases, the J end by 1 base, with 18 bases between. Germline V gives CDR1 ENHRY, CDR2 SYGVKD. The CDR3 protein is CAISEGPPTQETQYF. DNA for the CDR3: TGTGCCATTTCAGAGGGGCCACCAACCCAAGAGACCCAGTACTTC.

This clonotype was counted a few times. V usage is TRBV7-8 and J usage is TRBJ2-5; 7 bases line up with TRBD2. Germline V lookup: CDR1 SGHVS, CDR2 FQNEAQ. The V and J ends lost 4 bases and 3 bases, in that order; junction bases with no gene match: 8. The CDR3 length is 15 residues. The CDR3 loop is CASSSPVGGKETQYF. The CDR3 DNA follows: TGTGCCAGCAGCTCCCCGGTGGGAGGGAAAGAGACCCAGTACTTC.

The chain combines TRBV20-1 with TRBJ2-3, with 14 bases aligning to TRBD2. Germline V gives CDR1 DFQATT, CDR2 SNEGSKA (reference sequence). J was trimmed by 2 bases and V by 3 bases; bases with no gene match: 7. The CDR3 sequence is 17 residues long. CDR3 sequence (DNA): TGCAGTGCTAGTGATAGACTAGCGGGAGGGTTCACAGATACGCAGTATTTT. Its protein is CSASDRLAGGFTDTQYF.

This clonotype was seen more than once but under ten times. This chain's CDR3 is CAISEKVTVAGANVLTF. In nucleotides, the CDR3 is TGTGCCATCAGTGAGAAGGTAACGGTGGCTGGGGCCAACGTCCTGACTTTC. V gene TRBV10-3 combines with J gene TRBJ2-6; D is unclear. Trimming removed 2 bases at V and 2 bases at J, with 13 bases between. Germline loops: CDR1 ENHRY, CDR2 SYGVKD. The CDR3 runs to 17 residues.

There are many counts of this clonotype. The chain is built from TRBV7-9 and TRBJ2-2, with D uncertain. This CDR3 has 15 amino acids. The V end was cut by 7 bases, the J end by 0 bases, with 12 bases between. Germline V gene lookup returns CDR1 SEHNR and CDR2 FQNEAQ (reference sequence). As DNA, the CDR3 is TGTGCCAGCAACCCTCGACTGACGAACACCGGGGAGCTGTTTTTT. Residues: CASNPRLTNTGELFF. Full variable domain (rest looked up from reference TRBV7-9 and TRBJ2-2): DTGVSQNPRHKITKRGQNVTFRCDPISEHNRLYWYRQTLGQGPEFLTYFQNEAQLEKSRLLSDRFSAERPKGSFSTLEIQRTEQGDSAMYLCASNPRLTNTGELFFGEGSRLTVL.

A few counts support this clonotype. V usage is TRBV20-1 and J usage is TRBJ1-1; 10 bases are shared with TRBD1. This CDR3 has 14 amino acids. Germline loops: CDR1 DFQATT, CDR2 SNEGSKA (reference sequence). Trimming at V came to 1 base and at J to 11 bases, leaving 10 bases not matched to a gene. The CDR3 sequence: CSARGIDRGPVAFF. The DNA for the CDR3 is TGCAGTGCTAGAGGCATAGACAGGGGGCCGGTTGCTTTCTTT.

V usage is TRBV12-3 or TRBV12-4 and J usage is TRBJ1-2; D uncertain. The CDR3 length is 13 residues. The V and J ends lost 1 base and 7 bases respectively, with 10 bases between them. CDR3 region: CASSLGLESGYTF. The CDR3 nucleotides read TGTGCCAGCAGTTTAGGTCTGGAGAGTGGCTACACCTTC.

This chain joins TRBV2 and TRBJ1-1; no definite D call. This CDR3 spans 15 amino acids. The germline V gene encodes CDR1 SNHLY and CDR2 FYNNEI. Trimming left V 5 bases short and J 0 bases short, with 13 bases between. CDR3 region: CASSPREAMNTEAFF. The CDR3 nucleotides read TGTGCCAGCAGTCCCCGGGAAGCGATGAACACTGAAGCTTTCTTT. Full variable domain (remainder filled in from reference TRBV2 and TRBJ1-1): EPEVTQTPSHQVTQMGQEVILRCVPISNHLYFYWYRQILGQKVEFLVSFYNNEISEKSEIFDDQFSVERPDGSNFTLKIRSTKLEDSAMYFCASSPREAMNTEAFFGQGTRLTVV.

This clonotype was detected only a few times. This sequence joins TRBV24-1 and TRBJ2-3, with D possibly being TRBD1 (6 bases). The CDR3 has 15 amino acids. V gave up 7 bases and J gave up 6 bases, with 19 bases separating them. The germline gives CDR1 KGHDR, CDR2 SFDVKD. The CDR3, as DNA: TGTGCCACCAGCCCGACAGGACCCGTCGGGGATACGCAGTATTTT. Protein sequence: CATSPTGPVGDTQYF.

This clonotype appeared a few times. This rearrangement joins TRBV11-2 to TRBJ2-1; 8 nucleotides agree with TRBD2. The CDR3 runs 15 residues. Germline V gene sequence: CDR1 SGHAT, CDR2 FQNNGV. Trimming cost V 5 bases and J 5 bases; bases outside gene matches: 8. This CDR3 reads CASSNRGGGDNEQFF. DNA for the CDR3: TGTGCCAGCAGCAACCGGGGGGGCGGGGACAATGAGCAGTTCTTC.

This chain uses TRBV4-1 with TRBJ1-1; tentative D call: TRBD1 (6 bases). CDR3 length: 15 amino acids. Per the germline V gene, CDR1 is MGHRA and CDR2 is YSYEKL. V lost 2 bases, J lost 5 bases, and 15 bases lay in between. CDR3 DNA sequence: TGCGCCAGCAGCCAAACCTCCAGGGGAGAAACTGAAGCTTTCTTT. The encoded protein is CASSQTSRGETEAFF.